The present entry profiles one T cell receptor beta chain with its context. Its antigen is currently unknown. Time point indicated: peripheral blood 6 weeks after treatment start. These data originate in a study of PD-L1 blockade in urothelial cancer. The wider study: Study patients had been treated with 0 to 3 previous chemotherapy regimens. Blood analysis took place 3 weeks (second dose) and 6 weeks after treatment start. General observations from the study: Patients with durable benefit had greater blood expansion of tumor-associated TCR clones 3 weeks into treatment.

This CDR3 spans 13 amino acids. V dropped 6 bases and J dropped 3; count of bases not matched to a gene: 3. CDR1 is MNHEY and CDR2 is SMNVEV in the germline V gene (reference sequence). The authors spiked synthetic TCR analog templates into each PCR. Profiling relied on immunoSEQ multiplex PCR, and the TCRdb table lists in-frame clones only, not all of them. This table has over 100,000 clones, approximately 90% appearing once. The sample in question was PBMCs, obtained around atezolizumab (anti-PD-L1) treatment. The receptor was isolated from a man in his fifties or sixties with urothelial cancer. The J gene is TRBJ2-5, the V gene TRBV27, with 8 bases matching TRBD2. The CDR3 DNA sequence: TGTGCCAGCAGCCGGCGGGGGGAAGAGACCCAGTACTTC. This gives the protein CASSRRGEETQYF.